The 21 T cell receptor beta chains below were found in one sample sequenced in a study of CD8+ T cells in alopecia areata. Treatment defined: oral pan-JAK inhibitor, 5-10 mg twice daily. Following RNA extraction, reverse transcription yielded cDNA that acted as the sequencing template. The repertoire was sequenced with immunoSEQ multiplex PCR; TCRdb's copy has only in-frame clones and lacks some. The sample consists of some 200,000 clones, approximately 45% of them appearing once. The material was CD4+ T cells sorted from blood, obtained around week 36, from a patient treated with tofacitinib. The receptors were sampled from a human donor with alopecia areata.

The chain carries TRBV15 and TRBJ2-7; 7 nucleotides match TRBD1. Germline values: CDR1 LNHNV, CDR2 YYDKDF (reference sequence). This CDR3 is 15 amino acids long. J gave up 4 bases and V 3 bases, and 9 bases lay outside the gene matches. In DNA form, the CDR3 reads TGTGCCACCAGCAGCATGACAGGGCGCAAGTACGAGCAGTACTTC. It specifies CATSSMTGRKYEQYF.

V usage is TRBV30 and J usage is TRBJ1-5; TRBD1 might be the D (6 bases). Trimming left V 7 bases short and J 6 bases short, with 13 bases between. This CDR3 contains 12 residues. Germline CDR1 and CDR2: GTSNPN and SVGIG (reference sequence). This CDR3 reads CAYGQNSQPQHF. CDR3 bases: TGTGCCTACGGACAGAACAGTCAGCCCCAGCATTTT.

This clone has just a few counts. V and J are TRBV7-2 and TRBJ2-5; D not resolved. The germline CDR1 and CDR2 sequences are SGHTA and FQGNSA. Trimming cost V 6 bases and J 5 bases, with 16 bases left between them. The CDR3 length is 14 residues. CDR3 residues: CASRVSSSKETQYF. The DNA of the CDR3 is TGTGCCAGCAGAGTGTCATCCTCGAAGGAGACCCAGTACTTC.

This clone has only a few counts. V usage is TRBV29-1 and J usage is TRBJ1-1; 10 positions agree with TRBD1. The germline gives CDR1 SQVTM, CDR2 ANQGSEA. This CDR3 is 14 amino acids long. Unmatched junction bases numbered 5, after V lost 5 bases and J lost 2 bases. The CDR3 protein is CSVKGQGTNTEAFF. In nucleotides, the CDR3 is TGCAGCGTTAAGGGACAGGGGACAAACACTGAAGCTTTCTTT.

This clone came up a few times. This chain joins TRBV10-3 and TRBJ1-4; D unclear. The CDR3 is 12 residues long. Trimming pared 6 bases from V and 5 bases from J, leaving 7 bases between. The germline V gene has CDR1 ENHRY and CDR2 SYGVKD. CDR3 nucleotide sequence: TGTGCCATCAGGGACCAAAATGAAAAACTGTTTTTT. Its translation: CAIRDQNEKLFF.

Written as DNA, the CDR3 is TGTGCCAGCACGCACCGGACCGCTTCTGAAAAACTGTTTTTT. Its translation: CASTHRTASEKLFF. The chain couples TRBV2 to TRBJ1-4; D not resolved. The germline V gene has CDR1 SNHLY and CDR2 FYNNEI. This CDR3 spans 14 amino acids. Trimming removed 7 bases from V and 7 bases from J, with 16 bases in between.

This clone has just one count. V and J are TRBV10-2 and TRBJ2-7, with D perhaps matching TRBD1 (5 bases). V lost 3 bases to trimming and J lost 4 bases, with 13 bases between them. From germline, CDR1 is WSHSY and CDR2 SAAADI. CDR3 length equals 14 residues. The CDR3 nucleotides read TGCGCCAGCAGTGACAGGGTAGGGTCGTACGAGCAGTACTTC. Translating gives CASSDRVGSYEQYF.

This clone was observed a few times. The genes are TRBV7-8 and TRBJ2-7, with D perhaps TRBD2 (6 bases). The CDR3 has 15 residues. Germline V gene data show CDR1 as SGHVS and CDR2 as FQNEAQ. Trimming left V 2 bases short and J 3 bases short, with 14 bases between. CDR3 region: CASSLSSTRGYEQYF. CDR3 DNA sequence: TGTGCCAGCAGCTTATCATCGACTAGAGGCTACGAGCAGTACTTC. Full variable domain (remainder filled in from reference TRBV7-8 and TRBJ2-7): GAGVSQSPRYKVAKRGQDVALRCDPISGHVSLFWYQQALGQGPEFLTYFQNEAQLDKSGLPSDRFFAERPEGSVSTLKIQRTQQEDSAVYLCASSLSSTRGYEQYFGPGTRLTVT.

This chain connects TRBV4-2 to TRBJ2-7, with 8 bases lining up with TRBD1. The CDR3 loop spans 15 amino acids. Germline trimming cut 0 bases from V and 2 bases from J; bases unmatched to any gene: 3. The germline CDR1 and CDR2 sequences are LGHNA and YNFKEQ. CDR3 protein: CASSQDSRGPYEQYF. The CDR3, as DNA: TGTGCCAGCAGCCAAGATTCCAGGGGGCCCTACGAGCAGTACTTC.

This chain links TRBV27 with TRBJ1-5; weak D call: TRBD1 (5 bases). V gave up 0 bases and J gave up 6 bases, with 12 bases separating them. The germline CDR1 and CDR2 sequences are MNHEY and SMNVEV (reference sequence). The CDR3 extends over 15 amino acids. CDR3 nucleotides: TGTGCCAGCAGTTTATCTGGGGCCGTAGCTCAGCCCCAGCATTTT. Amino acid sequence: CASSLSGAVAQPQHF.

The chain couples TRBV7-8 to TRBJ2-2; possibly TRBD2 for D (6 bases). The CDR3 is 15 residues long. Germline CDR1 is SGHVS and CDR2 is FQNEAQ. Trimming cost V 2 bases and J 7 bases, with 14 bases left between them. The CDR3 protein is CASSLHSSAGGELFF. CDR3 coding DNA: TGTGCCAGCAGCTTACACTCTAGCGCGGGCGGGGAGCTGTTTTTT.

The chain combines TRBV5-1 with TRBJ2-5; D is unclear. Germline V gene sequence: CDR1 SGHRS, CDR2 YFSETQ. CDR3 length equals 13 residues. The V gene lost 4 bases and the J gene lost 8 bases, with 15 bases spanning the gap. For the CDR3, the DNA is TGCGCCAGCAGCAGCCTTCTTTCCGATACCCAGTACTTC. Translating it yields CASSSLLSDTQYF.

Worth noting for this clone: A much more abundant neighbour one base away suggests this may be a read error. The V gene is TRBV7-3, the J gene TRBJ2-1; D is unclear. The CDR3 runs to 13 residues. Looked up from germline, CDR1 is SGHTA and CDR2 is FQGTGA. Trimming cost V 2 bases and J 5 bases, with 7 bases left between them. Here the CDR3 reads CASSLARDNEQFF. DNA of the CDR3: TGTGCCAGCAGCTTAGCCCGGGACAATGAGCAGTTCTTC.

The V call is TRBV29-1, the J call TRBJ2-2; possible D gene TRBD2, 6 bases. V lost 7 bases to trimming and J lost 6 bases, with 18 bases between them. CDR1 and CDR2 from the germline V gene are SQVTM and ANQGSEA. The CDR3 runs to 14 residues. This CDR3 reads CSASGQGGSGELFF. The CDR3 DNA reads TGCAGCGCCTCGGGGCAGGGAGGTTCCGGGGAGCTGTTTTTT.

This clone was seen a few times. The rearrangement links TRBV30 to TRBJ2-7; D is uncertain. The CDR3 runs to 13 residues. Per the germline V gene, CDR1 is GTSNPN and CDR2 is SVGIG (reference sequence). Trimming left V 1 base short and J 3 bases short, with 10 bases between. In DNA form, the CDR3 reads TGTGCCTGGAGTGAGGCGGTATTCTACGAGCAGTACTTC. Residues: CAWSEAVFYEQYF.

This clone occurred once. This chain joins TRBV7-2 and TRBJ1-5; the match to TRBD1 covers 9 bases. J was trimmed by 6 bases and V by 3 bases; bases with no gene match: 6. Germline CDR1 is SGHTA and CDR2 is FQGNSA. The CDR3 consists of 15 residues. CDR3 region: CASSLDRGLSQPQHF. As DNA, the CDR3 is TGTGCCAGCAGCTTGGACAGGGGCCTCAGTCAGCCCCAGCATTTT.

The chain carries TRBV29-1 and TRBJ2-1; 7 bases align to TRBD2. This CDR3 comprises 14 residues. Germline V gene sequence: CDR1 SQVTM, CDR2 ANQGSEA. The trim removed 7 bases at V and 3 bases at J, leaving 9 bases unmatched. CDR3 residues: CSGGEGEFYNEQFF. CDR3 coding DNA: TGCAGCGGAGGGGAGGGCGAGTTCTACAATGAGCAGTTCTTC.

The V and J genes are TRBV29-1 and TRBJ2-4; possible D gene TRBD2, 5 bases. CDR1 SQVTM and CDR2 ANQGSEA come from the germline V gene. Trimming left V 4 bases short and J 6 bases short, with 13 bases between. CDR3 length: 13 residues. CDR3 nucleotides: TGCAGCGTTGCTGACCAGCGGCCAAACATTCAGTACTTC. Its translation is CSVADQRPNIQYF.

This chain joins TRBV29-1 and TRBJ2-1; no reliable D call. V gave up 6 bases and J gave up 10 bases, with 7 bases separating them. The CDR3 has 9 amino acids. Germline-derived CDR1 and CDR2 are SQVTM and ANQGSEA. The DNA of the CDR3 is TGCAGCGTAGGGCAAGAGCAGTTCTTC. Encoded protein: CSVGQEQFF.

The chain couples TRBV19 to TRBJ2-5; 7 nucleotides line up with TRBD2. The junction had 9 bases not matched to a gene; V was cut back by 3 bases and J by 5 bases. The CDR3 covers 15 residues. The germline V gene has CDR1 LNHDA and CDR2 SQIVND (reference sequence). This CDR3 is CASSIGGPGGETQYF. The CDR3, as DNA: TGTGCCAGTAGTATTGGCGGCCCCGGGGGGGAGACCCAGTACTTC.

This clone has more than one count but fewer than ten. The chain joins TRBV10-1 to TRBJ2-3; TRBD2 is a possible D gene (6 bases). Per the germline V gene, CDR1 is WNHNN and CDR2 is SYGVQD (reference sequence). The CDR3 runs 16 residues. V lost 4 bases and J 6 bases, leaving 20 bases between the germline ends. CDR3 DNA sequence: TGCGCCAGCAGTGTTGTGCTAGCGCTCTCCCCGGATACGCAGTATTTT. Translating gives CASSVVLALSPDTQYF.